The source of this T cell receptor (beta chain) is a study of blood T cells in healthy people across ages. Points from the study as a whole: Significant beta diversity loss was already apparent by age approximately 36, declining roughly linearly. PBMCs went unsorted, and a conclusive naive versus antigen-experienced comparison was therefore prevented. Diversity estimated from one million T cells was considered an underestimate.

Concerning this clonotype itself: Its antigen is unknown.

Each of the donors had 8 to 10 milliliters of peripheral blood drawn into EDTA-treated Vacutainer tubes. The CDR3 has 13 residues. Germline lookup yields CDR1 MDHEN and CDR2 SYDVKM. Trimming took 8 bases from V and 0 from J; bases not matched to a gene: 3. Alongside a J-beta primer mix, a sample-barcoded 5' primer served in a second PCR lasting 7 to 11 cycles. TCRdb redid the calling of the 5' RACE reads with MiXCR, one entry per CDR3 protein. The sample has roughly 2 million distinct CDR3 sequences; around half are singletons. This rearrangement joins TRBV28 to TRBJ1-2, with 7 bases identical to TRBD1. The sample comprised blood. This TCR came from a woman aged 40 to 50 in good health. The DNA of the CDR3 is TGTGCCAGCGACAGGGCTCCTAACTATGGCTACACCTTC. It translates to CASDRAPNYGYTF.